What follows are 9 T cell receptor beta chains derived from one specimen sequenced in a study of blood T cell repertoires in COVID-19. The method was immunoSEQ multiplex PCR; TCRdb's version includes in-frame clones alone and lacks a portion of them. The profile shows approximately 300,000 clones, approximately 92% of them singletons. The sequenced sample was PBMCs or T cells enriched from blood (not recorded which). Receptors were obtained from a woman in her twenties or thirties who had recovered from COVID-19.

This clone was found once. The CDR3 sequence is CAWDDRGGAADTQYF. The CDR3 DNA reads as TGTGCCTGGGACGACAGAGGGGGCGCCGCAGATACGCAGTATTTT. This sequence joins TRBV30 and TRBJ2-3, with 7 nucleotides matching TRBD1. Germline CDR1 reads GTSNPN; CDR2 reads SVGIG (reference sequence). V shed 5 bases, J shed 4 bases, and the junction held 12 bases outside the gene matches. CDR3 length: 15 residues.

This chain links TRBV18 with TRBJ2-7, with D tentatively TRBD1 (6 bases). The CDR3 runs 14 residues. CDR1 is KGHSH and CDR2 is LQKENI in the germline V gene. V dropped 4 bases and J dropped 3 bases, with 13 bases sitting between them. The CDR3 nucleotides are TGTGCCAGCTCACTCCCGGACAGTAACTACGAGCAGTACTTC. Protein sequence: CASSLPDSNYEQYF.

The chain has TRBV5-1 and TRBJ2-7; TRBD2 aligns across 10 bases. The CDR3 is 16 amino acids. The trim removed 1 base at V and 0 bases at J, leaving 4 bases unmatched. The V gene's germline CDR1 is SGHRS and CDR2 YFSETQ. The CDR3: CASSLTSGTLSYEQYF. In nucleotides, the CDR3 is TGCGCCAGCAGCTTGACTAGCGGGACCCTCTCCTACGAGCAGTACTTC.

The rearrangement uses TRBV28 and TRBJ1-5; maybe TRBD1 (6 bases). This CDR3 has 14 residues. Per the germline V gene, CDR1 is MDHEN and CDR2 is SYDVKM. Between the trimmed V and J ends, which lost 5 bases and 0 bases, there was a span of 8 bases. The CDR3: CASSPQGSNQPQHF. The CDR3 DNA reads TGTGCCAGCAGTCCACAGGGTAGCAATCAGCCCCAGCATTTT.

J is TRBJ2-7 and V is TRBV28; D possibly corresponds to TRBD2 (6 bases). There are 19 residues in the CDR3. The germline V gene has CDR1 MDHEN and CDR2 SYDVKM. Trimming removed 4 bases from V and 5 bases from J, with 30 bases in between. CDR3 in DNA: TGTGCCAGCAGTTCCCTTTCCATGCTCACCGTCGGCGGGGCCCACGAGCAGTACTTC. Its protein is CASSSLSMLTVGGAHEQYF. Using reference TRBV28 and TRBJ2-7 for the parts outside the CDR3, the full variable domain is DVKVTQSSRYLVKRTGEKVFLECVQDMDHENMFWYRQDPGLGLRLIYFSYDVKMKEKGDIPEGYSVSREKKERFSLILESASTNQTSMYLCASSSLSMLTVGGAHEQYFGPGTRLTVT.

Turning to this clone: In the same sample, other DNA sequences code for this CDR3. This chain's CDR3 is CASGTGRDQETQYF. The DNA for the CDR3 is TGCGCCAGCGGCACAGGGAGGGACCAAGAGACCCAGTACTTC. This chain links TRBV5-1 with TRBJ2-5; D perhaps matches TRBD2 (7 bases). Trimming left V 7 bases short and J 0 bases short, with 13 bases between. Germline values: CDR1 SGHRS, CDR2 YFSETQ. The CDR3 covers 14 residues.

This CDR3 reads CASSRGGRTGELFF. The CDR3 DNA follows: TGTGCCAGCAGCCGCGGAGGAAGAACCGGGGAGCTGTTTTTT. The V and J genes are TRBV11-2 and TRBJ2-2; weak D call: TRBD2 (5 bases). CDR3 length: 14 amino acids. The V and J ends lost 5 bases and 5 bases respectively, with 12 bases between them. CDR1 and CDR2 from the germline V gene are SGHAT and FQNNGV.

The V and J genes are TRBV5-1 and TRBJ1-2; D is undetermined. Trimming removed 4 bases from V and 6 bases from J, with 13 bases in between. This CDR3 spans 13 amino acids. The germline CDR1 and CDR2 sequences are SGHRS and YFSETQ. The CDR3 here is CASSNRDSHGYTF. The CDR3 bases are TGCGCCAGCAGCAACCGGGATTCCCATGGCTACACCTTC.

This chain uses TRBV28 with TRBJ2-1; D call uncertain. The CDR3 loop spans 13 amino acids. The ends were cut back, 1 base at V and 12 bases at J, with 13 bases in the middle. Per the germline V gene, CDR1 is MDHEN and CDR2 is SYDVKM. The CDR3 bases are TGTGCCAGCAGTTTATTGGGCAAATCCAGGCAGTTCTTC. This sequence encodes CASSLLGKSRQFF.